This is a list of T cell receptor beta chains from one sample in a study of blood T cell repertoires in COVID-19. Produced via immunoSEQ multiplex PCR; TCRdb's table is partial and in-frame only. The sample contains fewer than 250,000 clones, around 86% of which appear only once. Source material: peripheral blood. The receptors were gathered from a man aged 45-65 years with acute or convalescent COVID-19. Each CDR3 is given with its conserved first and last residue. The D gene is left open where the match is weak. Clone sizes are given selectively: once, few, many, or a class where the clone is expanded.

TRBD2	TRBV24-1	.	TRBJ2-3	CATSEKGTSFSDTQYF	TGTGCCACCAGTGAGAAAGGGACTAGCTTTTCAGATACGCAGTATTTT
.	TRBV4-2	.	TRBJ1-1	CASSQEKLLNTEAFF	TGTGCCAGCAGCCAAGAAAAGCTATTGAACACTGAAGCTTTCTTT
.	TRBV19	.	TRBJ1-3	CASTATTLSGNTIYF	TGTGCCAGTACCGCCACGACACTTTCTGGAAACACCATATATTTT
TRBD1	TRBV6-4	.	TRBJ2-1	CASRTGTGDPEQFF	TGTGCCAGCAGAACCGGGACAGGGGATCCTGAGCAGTTCTTC
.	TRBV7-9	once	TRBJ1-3	CASSLSGAVRNTIYF	TGTGCCAGCAGCTTAAGCGGGGCGGTTAGAAACACCATATATTTT
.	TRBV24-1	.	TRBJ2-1	CATSMGGSGGFANEQFF	TGTGCCACCAGTATGGGGGGCTCGGGGGGCTTCGCCAATGAGCAGTTCTTC
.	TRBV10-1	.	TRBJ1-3	CASRQGPSGNTIYF	TGCGCCAGCAGACAGGGACCCTCTGGAAACACCATATATTTT
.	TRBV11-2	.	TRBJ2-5	CASSFSSQETQYF	TGTGCCAGCAGCTTCTCTTCTCAAGAGACCCAGTACTTC
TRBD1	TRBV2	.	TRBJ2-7	CASSSPGQGVYEQYF	TGTGCCAGCAGTTCTCCGGGACAGGGCGTCTACGAGCAGTACTTC
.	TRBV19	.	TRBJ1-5	CASSLRTGDQPQHF	TGTGCCAGTAGTTTACGGACTGGGGATCAGCCCCAGCATTTT
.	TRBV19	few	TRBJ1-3	CASSTHGGPGNTIYF	TGTGCCAGTAGTACCCACGGAGGGCCTGGAAACACCATATATTTT
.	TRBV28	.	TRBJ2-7	CASQIPGFSYEQYF	TGTGCCAGCCAAATCCCAGGGTTCTCCTACGAGCAGTACTTC
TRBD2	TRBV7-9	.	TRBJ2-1	CASSLFSGGTYNEQFF	TGTGCCAGCAGCCTATTTAGCGGGGGGACCTACAATGAGCAGTTCTTC
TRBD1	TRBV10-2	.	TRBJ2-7	CASRRGQGNYEQYF	TGCGCCAGCAGGCGAGGACAGGGGAACTACGAGCAGTACTTC
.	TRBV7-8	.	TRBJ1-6	CASSPNPAYNSPLHF	TGTGCCAGCAGCCCCAACCCGGCCTATAATTCACCCCTCCACTTT
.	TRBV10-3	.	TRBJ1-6	CAIRSGQINSPLHF	TGTGCCATCAGAAGCGGACAGATTAATTCACCCCTCCACTTT
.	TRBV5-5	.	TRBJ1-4	CASSSGRTTGEKLFF	TGTGCCAGCAGCTCCGGTCGCACCACGGGGGAAAAACTGTTTTTT
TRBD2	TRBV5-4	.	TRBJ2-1	CASSSRKRLAGGDNEQFF	TGTGCCAGCAGCTCCCGGAAGAGACTAGCGGGGGGGGACAATGAGCAGTTCTTC
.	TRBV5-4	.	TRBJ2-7	CASSGNMNFPGSYEQYF	TGTGCCAGCAGCGGAAACATGAACTTCCCGGGGTCCTACGAGCAGTACTTC
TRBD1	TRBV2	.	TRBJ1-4	CASRVQGVGNEKLFF	TGTGCCAGCAGAGTACAGGGGGTTGGTAATGAAAAACTGTTTTTT
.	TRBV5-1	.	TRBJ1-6	CASSFRDNLNSPLHF	TGCGCCAGCAGCTTCCGGGACAATCTTAATTCACCCCTCCACTTT
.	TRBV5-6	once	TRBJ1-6	CASSLGSSYNSPLHF	TGTGCCAGCAGCTTGGGGAGCTCCTATAATTCACCCCTCCACTTT
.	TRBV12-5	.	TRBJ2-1	CASGESQGGAYNEQFF	TGTGCTAGTGGCGAATCACAGGGTGGGGCCTACAATGAGCAGTTCTTC
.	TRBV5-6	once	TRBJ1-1	CASSLVAGADTEAFF	TGTGCCAGCAGCTTGGTCGCGGGGGCTGATACTGAAGCTTTCTTT
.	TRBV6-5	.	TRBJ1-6	CASSPGAAYNSPLHF	TGTGCCAGCAGTCCAGGGGCGGCCTATAATTCACCCCTCCACTTT
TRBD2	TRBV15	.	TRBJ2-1	CATSRGPRLAGIRDNEQFF	TGTGCCACCAGCAGAGGTCCCCGACTAGCGGGGATAAGGGACAATGAGCAGTTCTTC
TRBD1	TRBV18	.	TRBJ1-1	CASGGGENTEAFF	TGTGCCAGCGGAGGGGGCGAGAACACTGAAGCTTTCTTT
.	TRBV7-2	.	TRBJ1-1	CASSLLGTSSEAFF	TGTGCCAGCAGCTTACTAGGTACTAGTTCTGAAGCTTTCTTT
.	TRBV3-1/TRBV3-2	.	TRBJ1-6	CASSPFRGGRGSPLHF	TGTGCCAGCAGCCCATTTCGCGGGGGCCGGGGATCACCCCTCCACTTT
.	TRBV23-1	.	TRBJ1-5	CASSQSPPQYSNQPQHF	TGCGCCAGCAGTCAATCTCCCCCCCAGTATAGCAATCAGCCCCAGCATTTT
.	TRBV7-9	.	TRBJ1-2	CASSLGQANYGYTF	TGTGCCAGCAGCTTAGGACAGGCTAACTATGGCTACACCTTC
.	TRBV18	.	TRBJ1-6	CASSPNMNSPLHF	TGTGCCAGCTCACCAAATATGAATTCACCCCTCCACTTT
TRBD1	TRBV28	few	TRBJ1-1	CASSLQGASTEAFF	TGTGCCAGCAGTTTACAGGGGGCGAGCACTGAAGCTTTCTTT
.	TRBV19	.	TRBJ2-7	CATQGFSEQYF	TGTGCCACTCAGGGTTTTTCCGAGCAGTACTTC
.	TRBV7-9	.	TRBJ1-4	CASSLGLLDHNEKLFF	TGTGCCAGCAGCTTAGGCCTTCTAGACCATAATGAAAAACTGTTTTTT
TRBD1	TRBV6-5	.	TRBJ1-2	CASSYSYGQGNGYTF	TGTGCCAGCAGTTATTCCTACGGACAGGGGAATGGCTACACCTTC
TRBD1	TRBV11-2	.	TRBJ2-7	CASSLDPGGLYEQYF	TGTGCCAGCAGCTTAGATCCAGGGGGCTTATACGAGCAGTACTTC
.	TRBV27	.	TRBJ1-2	CASSLVGVDNYGYTF	TGTGCCAGCAGCTTGGTCGGGGTCGACAACTATGGCTACACCTTC
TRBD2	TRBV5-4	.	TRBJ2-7	CASSFVDSGTPYEQYF	TGTGCCAGCAGCTTCGTTGATAGCGGGACCCCCTACGAGCAGTACTTC
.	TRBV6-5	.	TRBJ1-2	CASSYSRIYGYTF	TGTGCCAGCAGTTACTCCAGGATCTATGGCTACACCTTC
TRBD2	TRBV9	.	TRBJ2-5	CASSVSGGGETQYF	TGTGCCAGCAGCGTCAGCGGGGGAGGTGAGACCCAGTACTTC
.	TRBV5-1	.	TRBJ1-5	CASSLGGAFNQPQHF	TGCGCCAGCAGCTTGGGAGGCGCATTCAATCAGCCCCAGCATTTT
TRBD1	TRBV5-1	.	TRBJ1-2	CASSSDRGYGYTF	TGCGCCAGCAGCTCGGACAGGGGATATGGCTACACCTTC
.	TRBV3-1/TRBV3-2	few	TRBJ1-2	CASSQVRPWEGGGYTF	TGTGCCAGCAGCCAAGTACGCCCGTGGGAGGGAGGTGGCTACACCTTC
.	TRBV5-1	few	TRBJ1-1	CASSKDSSNTEAFF	TGCGCCAGCAGTAAAGACTCAAGTAACACTGAAGCTTTCTTT
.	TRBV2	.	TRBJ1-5	CASSSGSEQPQHF	TGTGCCAGCAGTTCTGGCAGTGAACAGCCCCAGCATTTT
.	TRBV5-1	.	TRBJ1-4	CASSLGAQSAGEKLFF	TGCGCCAGCAGCTTGGGGGCTCAGTCGGCCGGTGAAAAACTGTTTTTT
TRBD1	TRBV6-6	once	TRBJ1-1	CASSATRDSNTEAFF	TGTGCCAGCAGTGCGACCCGGGACAGCAACACTGAAGCTTTCTTT
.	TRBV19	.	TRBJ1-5	CASSTQKNQPQHF	TGTGCCAGTAGTACTCAGAAGAATCAGCCCCAGCATTTT
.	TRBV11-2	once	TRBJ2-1	CASSSTGNNEQFF	TGTGCCAGCAGCTCGACAGGAAACAATGAGCAGTTCTTC
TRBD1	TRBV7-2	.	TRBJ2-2	CASSLVGTANTGELFF	TGTGCCAGCAGCTTAGTAGGGACAGCGAACACCGGGGAGCTGTTTTTT
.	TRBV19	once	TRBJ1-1	CASSLQENTEAFF	TGTGCCAGTAGCCTTCAGGAGAACACTGAAGCTTTCTTT
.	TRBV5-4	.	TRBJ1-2	CASSAGNYAANYGYTF	TGTGCCAGCAGCGCCGGGAACTACGCCGCTAACTATGGCTACACCTTC
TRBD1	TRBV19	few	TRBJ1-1	CASSRTGDGNTEAFF	TGTGCCAGTAGCAGGACAGGGGATGGAAACACTGAAGCTTTCTTT
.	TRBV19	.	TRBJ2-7	CASSISISTYEQYF	TGTGCCAGTAGTATTAGTATATCAACCTACGAGCAGTACTTC
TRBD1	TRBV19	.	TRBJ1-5	CASSSDRVAQPQHF	TGTGCCAGTAGTTCTGACAGGGTGGCGCAGCCCCAGCATTTT
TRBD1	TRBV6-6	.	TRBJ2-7	CASSLNRGEQYF	TGTGCCAGCAGTCTTAACAGGGGCGAGCAGTACTTC
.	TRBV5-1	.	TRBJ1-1	CASSFGGMNTEAFF	TGCGCCAGCTCTTTCGGGGGGATGAACACTGAAGCTTTCTTT
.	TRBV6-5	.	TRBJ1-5	CASRQGGGRNQPQHF	TGTGCCAGCAGACAGGGAGGGGGGAGGAATCAGCCCCAGCATTTT
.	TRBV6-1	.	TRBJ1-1	CASSEAQGGTEAFF	TGTGCCAGCAGTGAAGCGCAGGGAGGCACTGAAGCTTTCTTT